Below are 13 T cell receptor beta chains sequenced from a single sample in a study of blood T cells in healthy people across ages (dated by TCRdb to the mid-2010s). The library relied on 5' RACE. The reads were generated on an Illumina HiSeq 2500. A second 7 to 11 cycle PCR used a sample-barcoded 5' primer and a J-beta primer mix. TCRdb reran the public reads through fastp at Q25 and MiXCR, keeping productive beta chains. Identical CDR3 protein sequences are pooled into one entry, listed with their most common genes and DNA. This sample comprises around 1.5 million distinct CDR3 sequences, approximately 59% of them detected only once. The ten largest make up more than 6% of the sample. The sample comprised blood. These receptors came from a young man in good health.

The CDR3 DNA reads TGCGCCAGCAGCCAGGGACAGGTTCAAGAGACCCAGTACTTC. It yields the protein CASSQGQVQETQYF. The V call is TRBV4-1, the J call TRBJ2-5, with TRBD1 matching 8 bases. After removal of 3 bases from V and 2 bases from J, the junction contained 2 bases not matched to a gene. The CDR3 length is 14 residues. The germline gives CDR1 MGHRA, CDR2 YSYEKL.

In this sample, this clonotype turned up once. The rearrangement joins TRBV6-1 to TRBJ1-3, with D hard to call. The CDR3 sequence is 15 residues long. Between the trimmed V and J ends, which lost 3 bases and 0 bases, there was a span of 9 bases. CDR1 MNHNS and CDR2 SASEGT come from the germline V gene. The CDR3 sequence is CASSDRTSSGNTIYF. CDR3 nucleotides: TGTGCCAGCAGTGACAGGACGAGCTCTGGAAACACCATATATTTT.

CDR3 loop: CASSLLMGSSYEQYF. CDR3 bases: TGTGCCAGCAGCTTACTCATGGGGAGCTCCTACGAGCAGTACTTC. The rearrangement joins TRBV7-8 to TRBJ2-7, with a tentative D call TRBD2 (5 bases). With 2 bases removed from V and 0 bases from J, the gap between germline ends came to 11 bases. In germline, CDR1 is SGHVS, CDR2 FQNEAQ. The CDR3 length is 15 residues.

This rearrangement joins TRBV28 to TRBJ1-2; 8 nucleotides line up with TRBD1. With V trimmed by 4 bases and J by 1 base, 5 bases remained unmatched. The germline CDR1 and CDR2 sequences are MDHEN and SYDVKM. The CDR3 length is 15 residues. The CDR3 coding sequence is TGTGCCAGCAGTTCCCAGGGGGCGATTAACTATGGCTACACCTTC. Its translation: CASSSQGAINYGYTF.

The V gene is TRBV7-6, the J gene TRBJ1-2; D is possibly TRBD1 (5 bases). Germline loops: CDR1 SGHVS, CDR2 FNYEAQ. CDR3 length: 14 residues. V lost 5 bases, J lost 5 bases, and 15 bases lay in between. CDR3 DNA sequence: TGTGCCAGCAGCCTAGACAGTAGCATTTATGGCTACACCTTC. Translating it yields CASSLDSSIYGYTF.

The rearrangement uses TRBV14 and TRBJ2-4, with D maybe TRBD2 (6 bases). The J call may be incorrect, as the DNA end agrees better with TRBJ2-7. Germline V gene sequence: CDR1 SGHDN, CDR2 FVKESK. The CDR3 totals 16 residues. The CDR3 DNA is TGTGCCAGCAGCCAAGTTAGCGGCTATGGAGGGAACGAGCAGTACTTC. Amino acids: CASSQVSGYGGNEQYF.

This chain uses TRBV20-1 with TRBJ2-1; 10 bases are a match to TRBD1. V lost 5 bases and J lost 0; bases outside the gene matches: 13. CDR3 length: 18 amino acids. The germline gives CDR1 DFQATT, CDR2 SNEGSKA (reference sequence). The CDR3 DNA is TGCAGTGCTGGGGACAGGGGCAAACTAATTGGCTCCTACAATGAGCAGTTCTTC. Translating gives CSAGDRGKLIGSYNEQFF.

A few counts support this clonotype. The gene calls are TRBV2 and TRBJ2-3, with 8 nucleotides matching TRBD1. Trimming cost V 7 bases and J 6 bases; bases outside gene matches: 9. The germline V gene has CDR1 SNHLY and CDR2 FYNNEI. There are 14 residues in the CDR3. CDR3 nucleotides: TGTGCCAGCATGTGGACAGGGAGAAGGGATACGCAGTATTTT. Translation: CASMWTGRRDTQYF.

This clonotype was seen just once. V and J are TRBV12-3 or TRBV12-4 and TRBJ2-2; 7 positions agree with TRBD1. V gave up 7 bases and J gave up 6 bases; unmatched junction bases: 11. The CDR3 covers 15 residues. The CDR3 DNA reads TGTGCCAGCAAGCCCGACAGGGTGGGGGCCGGGGAGCTGTTTTTT. This codes for CASKPDRVGAGELFF.

The chain couples TRBV5-1 to TRBJ2-1; D is unclear. The CDR3 is 12 amino acids. V was clipped by 3 bases and J by 10 bases, with 11 bases between them. CDR1 is SGHRS and CDR2 is YFSETQ in the germline V gene. The chain's CDR3 is CASSSHAEEQFF. As DNA, the CDR3 is TGCGCCAGCAGCTCCCATGCGGAGGAGCAGTTCTTC.

The chain has TRBV7-7 and TRBJ2-1; D not resolved. V lost 0 bases and J 5 bases, leaving 8 bases between the germline ends. From germline, CDR1 is SSHAT and CDR2 FNYEAQ (reference sequence). The CDR3 is made up of 14 amino acids. CDR3 nucleotides: TGTGCCAGCAGCTTAGCGCTAGTCAACAATGAGCAGTTCTTC. Its protein product is CASSLALVNNEQFF.

The V gene is TRBV20-1, the J gene TRBJ2-7; unclear D gene. This CDR3 is 14 amino acids long. V lost 5 bases, J lost 7 bases, and 21 bases lay in between. Germline V CDR1 and CDR2: DFQATT, SNEGSKA (reference sequence). This CDR3 reads CSADLGRGGDEQYF. DNA for the CDR3: TGCAGTGCTGACTTGGGCAGAGGCGGCGATGAGCAGTACTTC.

The sample holds a few counts of this clonotype. This chain joins TRBV7-9 and TRBJ2-1; TRBD1 matches at 7 bases. In germline, CDR1 is SEHNR, CDR2 FQNEAQ (reference sequence). The CDR3 runs to 13 residues. With V trimmed by 5 bases and J by 14 bases, 12 bases remained unmatched. In DNA, the CDR3 is TGTGCCAGCAGCCCCGTCGGACAGGCAAAGGAGTTCTTC. Amino acid sequence: CASSPVGQAKEFF.